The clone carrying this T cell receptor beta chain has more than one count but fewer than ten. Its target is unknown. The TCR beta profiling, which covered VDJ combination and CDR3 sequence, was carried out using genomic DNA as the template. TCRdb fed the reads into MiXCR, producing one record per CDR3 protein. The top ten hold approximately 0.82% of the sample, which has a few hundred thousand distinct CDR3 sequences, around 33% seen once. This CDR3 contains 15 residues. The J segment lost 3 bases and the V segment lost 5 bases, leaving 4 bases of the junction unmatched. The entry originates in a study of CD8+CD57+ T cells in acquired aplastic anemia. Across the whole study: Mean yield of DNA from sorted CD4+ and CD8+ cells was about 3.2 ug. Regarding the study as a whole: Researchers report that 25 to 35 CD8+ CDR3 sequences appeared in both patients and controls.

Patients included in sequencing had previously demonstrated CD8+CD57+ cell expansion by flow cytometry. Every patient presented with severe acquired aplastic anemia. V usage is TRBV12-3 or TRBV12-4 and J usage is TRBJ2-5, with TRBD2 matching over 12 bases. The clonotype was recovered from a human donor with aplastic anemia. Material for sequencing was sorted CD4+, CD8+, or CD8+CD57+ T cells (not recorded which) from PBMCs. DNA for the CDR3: TGTGCCAGCAGTACACTAGCGGGGGGCAAAGAGACCCAGTACTTC. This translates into CASSTLAGGKETQYF.